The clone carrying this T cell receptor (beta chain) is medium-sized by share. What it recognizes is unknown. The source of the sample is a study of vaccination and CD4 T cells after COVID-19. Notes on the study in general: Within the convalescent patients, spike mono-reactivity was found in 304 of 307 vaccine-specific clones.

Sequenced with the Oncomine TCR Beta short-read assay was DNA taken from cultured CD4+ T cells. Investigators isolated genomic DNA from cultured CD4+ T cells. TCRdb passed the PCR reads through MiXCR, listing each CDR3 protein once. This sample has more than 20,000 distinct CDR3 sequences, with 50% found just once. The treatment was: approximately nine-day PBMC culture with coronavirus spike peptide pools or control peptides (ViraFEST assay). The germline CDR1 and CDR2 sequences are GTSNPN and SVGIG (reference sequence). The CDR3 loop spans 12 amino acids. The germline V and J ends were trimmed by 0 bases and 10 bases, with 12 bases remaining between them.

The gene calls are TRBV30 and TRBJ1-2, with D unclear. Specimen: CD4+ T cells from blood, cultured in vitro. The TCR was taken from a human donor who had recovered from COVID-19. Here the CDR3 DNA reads TGTGCCTGGAGTGTAACGGCCTGGTCCTACACCTTC. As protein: CAWSVTAWSYTF.